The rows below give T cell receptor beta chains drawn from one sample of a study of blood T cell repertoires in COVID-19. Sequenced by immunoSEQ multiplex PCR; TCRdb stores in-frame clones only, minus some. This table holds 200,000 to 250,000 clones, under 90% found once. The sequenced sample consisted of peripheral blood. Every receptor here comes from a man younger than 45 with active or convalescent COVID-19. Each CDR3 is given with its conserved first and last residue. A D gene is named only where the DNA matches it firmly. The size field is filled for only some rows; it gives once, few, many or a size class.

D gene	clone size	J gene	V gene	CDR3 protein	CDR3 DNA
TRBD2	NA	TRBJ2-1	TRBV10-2	CASCRIQLAGGPSYNEQFF	TGCGCCAGCTGTCGAATTCAACTAGCGGGGGGGCCCTCCTACAATGAGCAGTTCTTC
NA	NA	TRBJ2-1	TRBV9	CASSVGLVNEQFF	TGTGCCAGCAGCGTAGGACTGGTCAATGAGCAGTTCTTC
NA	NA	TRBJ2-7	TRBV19	CASSSPVSYEQYF	TGTGCCAGTAGTAGTCCGGTCTCCTACGAGCAGTACTTC
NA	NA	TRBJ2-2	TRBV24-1	CATSDLSQGTTGELFF	TGTGCCACCAGTGATTTGAGCCAGGGGACCACCGGGGAGCTGTTTTTT
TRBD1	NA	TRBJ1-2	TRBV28	CASWRGPGGDYGYTF	TGTGCCAGCTGGCGGGGGCCAGGGGGCGACTATGGCTACACCTTC
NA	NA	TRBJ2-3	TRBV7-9	CASSKTKDTQYF	TGTGCCAGCAGCAAAACAAAAGATACGCAGTATTTT
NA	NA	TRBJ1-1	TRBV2	CASSEGGAGNTEAFF	TGTGCCAGCAGTGAAGGCGGGGCAGGGAACACTGAAGCTTTCTTT
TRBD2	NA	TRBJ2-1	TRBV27	CASSLWGGAYNEQFF	TGTGCCAGCAGTTTATGGGGGGGGGCCTACAATGAGCAGTTCTTC
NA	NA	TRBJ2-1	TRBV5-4	CASSLVPPYYNEQFF	TGTGCCAGCAGCTTGGTTCCTCCCTACTACAATGAGCAGTTCTTC
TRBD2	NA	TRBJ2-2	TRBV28	CASSLVTSGGYQDTGELFF	TGTGCCAGCAGTTTAGTCACTAGCGGGGGGTACCAGGACACCGGGGAGCTGTTTTTT
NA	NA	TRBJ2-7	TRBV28	CASSLLREQYF	TGTGCCAGCAGTCTATTGCGGGAGCAGTACTTC
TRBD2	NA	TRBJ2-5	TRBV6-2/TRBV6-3	CASSRTSGGVETQYF	TGTGCCAGCAGTAGGACTAGCGGGGGGGTCGAGACCCAGTACTTC
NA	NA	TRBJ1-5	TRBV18	CASSPGGSNQPQHF	TGTGCCAGCTCGCCCGGCGGAAGCAATCAGCCCCAGCATTTT
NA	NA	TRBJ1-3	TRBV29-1	CSVEPVRGNTIYF	TGCAGCGTTGAACCCGTCCGAGGGAACACCATATATTTT
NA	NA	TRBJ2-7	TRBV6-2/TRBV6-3	CASSLRAKSSYEQYF	TGTGCCAGCAGTCTCAGGGCGAAAAGCTCCTACGAGCAGTACTTC
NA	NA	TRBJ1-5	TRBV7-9	CASSLSGGVSNQPQHF	TGTGCCAGCAGCTTATCGGGAGGGGTGAGCAATCAGCCCCAGCATTTT
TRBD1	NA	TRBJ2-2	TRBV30	CAGSGTGITGELFF	TGTGCCGGCTCCGGGACAGGGATTACCGGGGAGCTGTTTTTT
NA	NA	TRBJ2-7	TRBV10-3	CAISENPSVPAISYEQYF	TGTGCCATCAGTGAAAATCCTAGCGTGCCGGCAATATCCTACGAGCAGTACTTC
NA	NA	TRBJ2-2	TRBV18	CASSPGLPTGELFF	TGTGCCAGCTCCCCTGGACTGCCCACCGGGGAGCTGTTTTTT
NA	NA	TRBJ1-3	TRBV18	CASSVDRYSGNTIYF	TGTGCCAGCTCAGTCGACAGATACTCTGGAAACACCATATATTTT
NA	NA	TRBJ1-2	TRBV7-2	CASSPVGTPYGYTF	TGTGCCAGCAGCCCGGTCGGGACACCTTATGGCTACACCTTC
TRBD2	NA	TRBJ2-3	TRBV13	CASSPEGTSGRTSTDTQYF	TGTGCCAGCAGCCCCGAAGGGACTAGCGGGAGGACTAGCACAGATACGCAGTATTTT
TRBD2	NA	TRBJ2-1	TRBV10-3	CAISESGLAGGFNEQFF	TGTGCCATCAGTGAGTCTGGGCTAGCGGGAGGCTTTAATGAGCAGTTCTTC
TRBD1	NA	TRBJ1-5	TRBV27	CASSWSVQGADNQPQHF	TGTGCCAGCAGTTGGAGTGTCCAGGGGGCAGACAATCAGCCCCAGCATTTT
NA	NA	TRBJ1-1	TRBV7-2	CASSLERDTEAFF	TGTGCCAGCAGCTTAGAGAGAGACACTGAAGCTTTCTTT
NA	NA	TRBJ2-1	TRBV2	CASSERNEQFF	TGTGCCAGCAGTGAACGCAATGAGCAGTTCTTC
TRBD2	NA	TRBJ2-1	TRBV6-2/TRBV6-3	CASSLWMTGGEDGQFF	TGTGCCAGCAGTTTATGGATGACGGGAGGGGAGGACGGGCAGTTCTTC
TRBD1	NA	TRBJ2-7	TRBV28	CASSLPWGTGNEQYF	TGTGCCAGCAGCCTCCCGTGGGGGACAGGTAACGAGCAGTACTTC
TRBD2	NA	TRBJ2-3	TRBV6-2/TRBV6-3	CASSLAGDTDTQYF	TGTGCCAGCAGTCTAGCGGGAGACACAGATACGCAGTATTTT
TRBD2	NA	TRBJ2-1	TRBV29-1	CSGVAGGGYNEQFF	TGCAGCGGTGTAGCGGGGGGCGGCTACAATGAGCAGTTCTTC
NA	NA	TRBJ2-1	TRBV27	CASRLAGRRDEQFF	TGTGCCAGCAGGTTGGCGGGTAGGAGGGATGAGCAGTTCTTC
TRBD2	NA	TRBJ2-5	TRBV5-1	CASSLGGSSGNQETQYF	TGCGCCAGCAGCTTGGGGGGGTCAAGCGGGAACCAAGAGACCCAGTACTTC
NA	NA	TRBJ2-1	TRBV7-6	CASSLRGGEYNEQFF	TGTGCCAGCAGCCTCCGAGGGGGGGAGTACAATGAGCAGTTCTTC
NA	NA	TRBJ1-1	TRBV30	CAWSVGHPNTEAFF	TGTGCCTGGAGTGTGGGACATCCGAACACTGAAGCTTTCTTT
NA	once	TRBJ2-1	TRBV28	CASSLLYNEQFF	TGTGCCAGCAGTTTATTATACAATGAGCAGTTCTTC
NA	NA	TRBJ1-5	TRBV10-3	CAISATGGMEPQHF	TGTGCCATCAGTGCTACTGGGGGGATGGAGCCCCAGCATTTT
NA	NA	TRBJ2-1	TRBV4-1	CASSQGLAINEQFF	TGCGCCAGCAGCCAAGGGCTAGCGATCAATGAGCAGTTCTTC
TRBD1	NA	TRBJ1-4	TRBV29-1	CSVRDRAFEKLFF	TGCAGCGTCCGGGACAGGGCTTTTGAAAAACTGTTTTTT
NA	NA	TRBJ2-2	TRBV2	CASSGLTGELFF	TGTGCCAGCAGTGGGCTTACAGGGGAGCTGTTTTTT
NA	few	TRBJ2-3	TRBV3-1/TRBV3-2	CASSQRDTQYF	TGTGCCAGCAGCCAACGGGATACGCAGTATTTT
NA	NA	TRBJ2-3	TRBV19	CASSIFGGTDTQYF	TGTGCCAGTAGTATTTTTGGGGGGACGGATACGCAGTATTTT
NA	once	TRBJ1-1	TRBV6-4	CASKESWNTEAFF	TGTGCCAGCAAGGAGTCTTGGAACACTGAAGCTTTCTTT
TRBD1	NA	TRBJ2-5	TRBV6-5	CASREDRRQETQYF	TGTGCCAGCAGGGAGGACAGGAGACAAGAGACCCAGTACTTC
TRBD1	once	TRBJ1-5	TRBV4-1	CASSQVAGQGNQPQHF	TGCGCCAGCAGCCAAGTTGCGGGACAGGGGAATCAGCCCCAGCATTTT
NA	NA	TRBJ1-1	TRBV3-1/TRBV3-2	CASSQVPGEAFF	TGTGCCAGCAGCCAAGTCCCAGGGGAAGCTTTCTTT
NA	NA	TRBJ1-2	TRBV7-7	CASSFEAEMMHGYTF	TGTGCTAGCAGCTTTGAGGCGGAGATGATGCATGGCTACACCTTC
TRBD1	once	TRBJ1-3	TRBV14	CASSEGQKAGNTIYF	TGTGCCAGCAGCGAGGGACAGAAAGCTGGAAACACCATATATTTT
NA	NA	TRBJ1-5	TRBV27	CASSKGTGQPQHF	TGTGCCAGCTCTAAAGGTACAGGTCAGCCCCAGCATTTT
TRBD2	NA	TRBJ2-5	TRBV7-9	CASSLAMGRELEETQYF	TGTGCCAGCAGCTTAGCAATGGGGCGGGAGCTGGAAGAGACCCAGTACTTC
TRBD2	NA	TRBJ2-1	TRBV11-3	CASSPRRLAGANEQFF	TGTGCCAGCAGCCCCCGGCGGCTAGCGGGAGCTAATGAGCAGTTCTTC
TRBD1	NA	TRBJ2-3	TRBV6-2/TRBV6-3	CASSYSRGQGADTQYF	TGTGCCAGCAGTTACTCGAGGGGACAGGGGGCAGATACGCAGTATTTT
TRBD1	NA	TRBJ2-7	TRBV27	CASSLSMDRVVYEQYF	TGTGCCAGCAGTTTATCGATGGACAGGGTAGTGTACGAGCAGTACTTC
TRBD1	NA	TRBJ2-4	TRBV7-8	CASSYRGTGTAKNIQYF	TGTGCCAGCAGCTATAGGGGGACAGGGACAGCCAAAAACATTCAGTACTTC
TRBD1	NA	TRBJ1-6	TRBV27	CASSRTGNSPLHF	TGTGCCAGCAGTCGGACAGGAAATTCACCCCTCCACTTT
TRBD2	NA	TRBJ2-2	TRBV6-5	CASSRTSNTGELFF	TGTGCCAGCAGTCGGACTAGTAACACCGGGGAGCTGTTTTTT